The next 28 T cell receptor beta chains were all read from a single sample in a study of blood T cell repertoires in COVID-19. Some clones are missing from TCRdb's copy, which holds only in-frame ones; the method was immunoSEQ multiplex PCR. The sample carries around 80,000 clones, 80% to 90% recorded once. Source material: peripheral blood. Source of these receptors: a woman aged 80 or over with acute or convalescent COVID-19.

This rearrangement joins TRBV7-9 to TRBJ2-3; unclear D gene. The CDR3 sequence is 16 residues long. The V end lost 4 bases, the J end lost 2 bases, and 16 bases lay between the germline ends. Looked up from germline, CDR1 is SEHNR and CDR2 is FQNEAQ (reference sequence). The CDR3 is CASSSPNPLITDTQYF. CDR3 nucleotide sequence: TGTGCCAGCAGCTCACCCAATCCACTGATCACAGATACGCAGTATTTT. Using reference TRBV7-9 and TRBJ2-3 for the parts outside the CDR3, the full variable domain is DTGVSQNPRHKITKRGQNVTFRCDPISEHNRLYWYRQTLGQGPEFLTYFQNEAQLEKSRLLSDRFSAERPKGSFSTLEIQRTEQGDSAMYLCASSSPNPLITDTQYFGPGTRLTVL.

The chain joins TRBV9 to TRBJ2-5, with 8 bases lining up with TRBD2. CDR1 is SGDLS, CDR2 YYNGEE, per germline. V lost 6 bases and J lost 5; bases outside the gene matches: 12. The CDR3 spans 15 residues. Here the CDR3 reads CASNPGGGGHETQYF. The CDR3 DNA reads TGTGCCAGCAACCCCGGGGGGGGTGGGCACGAGACCCAGTACTTC.

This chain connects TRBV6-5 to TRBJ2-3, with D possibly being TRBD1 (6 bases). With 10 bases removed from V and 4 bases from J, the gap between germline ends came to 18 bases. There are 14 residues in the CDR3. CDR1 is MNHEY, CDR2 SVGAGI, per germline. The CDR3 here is CATTLGAGADTQYF. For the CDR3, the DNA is TGTGCCACCACCCTGGGGGCGGGCGCAGATACGCAGTATTTT.

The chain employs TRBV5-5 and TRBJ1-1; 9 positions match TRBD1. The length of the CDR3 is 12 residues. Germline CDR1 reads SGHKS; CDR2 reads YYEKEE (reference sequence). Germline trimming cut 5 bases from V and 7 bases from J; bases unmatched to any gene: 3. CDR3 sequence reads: CASRQGAGEAFF. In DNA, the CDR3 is TGTGCCAGCAGACAGGGGGCTGGTGAAGCTTTCTTT.

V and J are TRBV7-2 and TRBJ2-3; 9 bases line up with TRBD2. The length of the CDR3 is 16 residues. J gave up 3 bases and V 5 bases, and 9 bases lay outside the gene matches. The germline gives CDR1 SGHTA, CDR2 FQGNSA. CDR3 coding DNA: TGTGCCAGCAGCCCCAGGCGCGGGGGGGCAACAGATACGCAGTATTTT. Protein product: CASSPRRGGATDTQYF.

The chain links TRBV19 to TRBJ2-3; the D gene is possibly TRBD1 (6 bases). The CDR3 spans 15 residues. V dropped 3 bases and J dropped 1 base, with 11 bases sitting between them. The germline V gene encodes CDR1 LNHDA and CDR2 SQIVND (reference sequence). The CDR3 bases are TGTGCCAGTAGTATCGACAGGTTGCGCACAGATACGCAGTATTTT. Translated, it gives CASSIDRLRTDTQYF.

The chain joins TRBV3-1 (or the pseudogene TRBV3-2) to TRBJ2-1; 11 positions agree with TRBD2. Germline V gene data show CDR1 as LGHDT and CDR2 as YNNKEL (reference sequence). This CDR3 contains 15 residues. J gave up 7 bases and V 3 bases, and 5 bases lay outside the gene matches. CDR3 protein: CASSHTSGGGNEQFF. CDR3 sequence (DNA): TGTGCCAGCAGCCACACTAGCGGGGGAGGGAATGAGCAGTTCTTC.

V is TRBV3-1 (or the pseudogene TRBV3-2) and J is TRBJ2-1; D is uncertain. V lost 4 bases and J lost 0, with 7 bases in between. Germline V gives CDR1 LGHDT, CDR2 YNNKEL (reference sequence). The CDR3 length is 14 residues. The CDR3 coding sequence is TGTGCCAGCAGCCCTTATAGCTCCTACAATGAGCAGTTCTTC. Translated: CASSPYSSYNEQFF.

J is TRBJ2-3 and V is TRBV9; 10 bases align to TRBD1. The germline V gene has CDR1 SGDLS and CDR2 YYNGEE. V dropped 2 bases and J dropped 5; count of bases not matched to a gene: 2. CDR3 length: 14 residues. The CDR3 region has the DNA TGTGCCAGCAGCGTTGACAGGGGGCGAGATACGCAGTATTTT. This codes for CASSVDRGRDTQYF.

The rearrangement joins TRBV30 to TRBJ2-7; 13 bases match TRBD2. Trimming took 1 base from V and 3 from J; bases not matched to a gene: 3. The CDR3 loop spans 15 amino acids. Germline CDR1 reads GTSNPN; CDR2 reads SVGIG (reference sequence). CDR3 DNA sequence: TGTGCCTGGAGTGGACTAGCGGGAGGCGTCTACGAGCAGTACTTC. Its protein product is CAWSGLAGGVYEQYF. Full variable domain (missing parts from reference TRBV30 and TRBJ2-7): SQTIHQWPATLVQPVGSPLSLECTVEGTSNPNLYWYRQAAGRGLQLLFYSVGIGQISSEVPQNLSASRPQDRQFILSSKKLLLSDSGFYLCAWSGLAGGVYEQYFGPGTRLTVT.

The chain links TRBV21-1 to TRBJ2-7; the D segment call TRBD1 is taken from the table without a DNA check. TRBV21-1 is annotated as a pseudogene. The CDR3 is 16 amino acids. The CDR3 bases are TGTGCCAGCAGCAGACCGCAGGACACAGGAGAATACGAGCAGTACTTC. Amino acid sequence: CASSRPQDTGEYEQYF.

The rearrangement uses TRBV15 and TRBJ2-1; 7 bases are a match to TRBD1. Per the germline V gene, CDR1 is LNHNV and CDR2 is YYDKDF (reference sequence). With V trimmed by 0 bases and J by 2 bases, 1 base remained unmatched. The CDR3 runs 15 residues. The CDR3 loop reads CATSRDQGAYNEQFF. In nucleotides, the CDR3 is TGTGCCACCAGCAGAGATCAGGGGGCCTACAATGAGCAGTTCTTC.

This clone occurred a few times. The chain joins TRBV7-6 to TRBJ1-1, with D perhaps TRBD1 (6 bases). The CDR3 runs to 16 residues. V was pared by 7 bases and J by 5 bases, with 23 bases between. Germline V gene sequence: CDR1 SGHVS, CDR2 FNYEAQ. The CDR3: CASTPLTGNGPTEAFF. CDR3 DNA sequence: TGTGCCAGCACGCCCTTAACAGGGAATGGGCCGACTGAAGCTTTCTTT.

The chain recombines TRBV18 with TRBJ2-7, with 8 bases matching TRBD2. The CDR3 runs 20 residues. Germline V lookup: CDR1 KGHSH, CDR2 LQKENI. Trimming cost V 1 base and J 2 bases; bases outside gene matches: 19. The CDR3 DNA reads TGTGCCAGCTCACCACTGTCCCGGACTAGCAATTGGGCTTGGGCCTACGAGCAGTACTTC. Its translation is CASSPLSRTSNWAWAYEQYF.

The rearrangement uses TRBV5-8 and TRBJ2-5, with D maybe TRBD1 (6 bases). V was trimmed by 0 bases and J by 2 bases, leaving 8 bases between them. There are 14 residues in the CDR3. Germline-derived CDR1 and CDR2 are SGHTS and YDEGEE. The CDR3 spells CASSLGTVQETQYF. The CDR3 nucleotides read TGTGCCAGCAGCTTGGGGACAGTACAAGAGACCCAGTACTTC.

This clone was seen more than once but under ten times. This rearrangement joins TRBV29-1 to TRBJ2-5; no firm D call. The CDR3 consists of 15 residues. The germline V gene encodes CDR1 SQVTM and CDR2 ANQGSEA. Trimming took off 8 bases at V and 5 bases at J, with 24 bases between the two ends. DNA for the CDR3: TGCAGCTTCTTACCGGTCCGCTGGAGCCCGGAGACCCAGTACTTC. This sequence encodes CSFLPVRWSPETQYF.

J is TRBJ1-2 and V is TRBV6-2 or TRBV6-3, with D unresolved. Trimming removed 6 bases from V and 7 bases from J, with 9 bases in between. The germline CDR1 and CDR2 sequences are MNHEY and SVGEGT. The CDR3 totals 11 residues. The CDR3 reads CASSPSRGYTF. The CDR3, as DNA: TGTGCCAGCAGCCCGAGTCGTGGCTACACCTTC.

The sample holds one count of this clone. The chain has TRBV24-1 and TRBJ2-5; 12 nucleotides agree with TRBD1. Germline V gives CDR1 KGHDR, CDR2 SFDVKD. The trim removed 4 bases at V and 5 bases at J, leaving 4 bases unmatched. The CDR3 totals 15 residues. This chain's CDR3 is CATSDAGQGAETQYF. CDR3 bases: TGTGCCACCAGTGACGCGGGACAGGGGGCTGAGACCCAGTACTTC.

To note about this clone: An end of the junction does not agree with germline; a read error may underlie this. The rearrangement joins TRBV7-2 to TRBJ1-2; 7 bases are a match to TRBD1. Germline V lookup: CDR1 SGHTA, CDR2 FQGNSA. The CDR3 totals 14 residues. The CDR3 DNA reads TGTGCCAGCAGCCTAGCTCGGACAGGTTATGGCTACACCTTC. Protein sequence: CASSLARTGYGYTF.

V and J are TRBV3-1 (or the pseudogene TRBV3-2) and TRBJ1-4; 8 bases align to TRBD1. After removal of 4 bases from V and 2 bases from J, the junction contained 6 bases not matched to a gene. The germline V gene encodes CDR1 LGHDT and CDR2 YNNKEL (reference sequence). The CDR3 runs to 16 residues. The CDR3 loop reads CASSPGQGGTNEKLFF. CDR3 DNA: TGTGCCAGCAGCCCCGGACAGGGAGGCACTAATGAAAAACTGTTTTTT.

CDR3 residues: CASSPLAGGGGEQFF. The DNA of the CDR3 is TGTGCCAGCAGTCCCCTAGCGGGAGGCGGGGGGGAGCAGTTCTTC. The J gene is TRBJ2-1, the V gene TRBV6-2 or TRBV6-3, with 11 bases lining up with TRBD2. Germline loops: CDR1 MNHEY, CDR2 SVGEGT. The CDR3 has 15 residues. The V gene end was trimmed by 5 bases and the J gene end by 10 bases; junction bases not matched to a gene: 10.

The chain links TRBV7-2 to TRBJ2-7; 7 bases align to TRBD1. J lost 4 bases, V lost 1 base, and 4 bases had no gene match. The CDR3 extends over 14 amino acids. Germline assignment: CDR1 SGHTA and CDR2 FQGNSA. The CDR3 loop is CASSLETGRYEQYF. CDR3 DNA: TGTGCCAGCAGCTTAGAGACAGGGAGATACGAGCAGTACTTC. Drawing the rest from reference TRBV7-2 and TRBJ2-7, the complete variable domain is GAGVSQSPSNKVTEKGKDVELRCDPISGHTALYWYRQSLGQGLEFLIYFQGNSAPDKSGLPSDRFSAERTGGSVSTLTIQRTQQEDSAVYLCASSLETGRYEQYFGPGTRLTVT.

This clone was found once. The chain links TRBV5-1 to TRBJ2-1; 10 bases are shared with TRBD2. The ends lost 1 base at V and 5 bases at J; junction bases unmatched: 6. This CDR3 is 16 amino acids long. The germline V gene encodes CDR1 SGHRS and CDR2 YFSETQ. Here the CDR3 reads CASSLLASGSNNEQFF. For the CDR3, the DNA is TGCGCCAGCAGCTTGTTGGCTAGCGGGAGCAACAATGAGCAGTTCTTC.

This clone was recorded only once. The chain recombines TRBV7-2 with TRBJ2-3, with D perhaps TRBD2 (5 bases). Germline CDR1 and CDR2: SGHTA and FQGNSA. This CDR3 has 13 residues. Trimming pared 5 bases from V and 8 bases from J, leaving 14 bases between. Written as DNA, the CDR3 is TGTGCCAGCAGCAACGGACCTGGAGGTACGCAGTATTTT. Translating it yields CASSNGPGGTQYF.

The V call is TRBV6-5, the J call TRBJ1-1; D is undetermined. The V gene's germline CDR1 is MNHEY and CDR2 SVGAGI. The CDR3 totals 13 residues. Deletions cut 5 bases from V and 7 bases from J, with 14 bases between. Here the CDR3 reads CASSQNGVGEAFF. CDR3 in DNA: TGTGCCAGCAGTCAGAACGGGGTGGGTGAAGCTTTCTTT.

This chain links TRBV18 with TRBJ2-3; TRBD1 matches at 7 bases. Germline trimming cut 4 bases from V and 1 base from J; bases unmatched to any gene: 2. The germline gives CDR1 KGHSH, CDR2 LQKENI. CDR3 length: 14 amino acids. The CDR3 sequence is CASSQGGGTDTQYF. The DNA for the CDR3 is TGTGCCAGCTCACAAGGGGGCGGCACAGATACGCAGTATTTT.

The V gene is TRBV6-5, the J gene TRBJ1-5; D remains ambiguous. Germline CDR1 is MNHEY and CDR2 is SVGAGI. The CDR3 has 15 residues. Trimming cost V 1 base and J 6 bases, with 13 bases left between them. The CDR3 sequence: CASSYLGYEGQPQHF. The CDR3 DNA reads TGTGCCAGCAGTTACTTAGGGTATGAGGGTCAGCCCCAGCATTTT.

Here the CDR3 DNA reads TGTGCCAGCAGTCCTAGGTATAATTCACCCCTCCACTTT. Translation: CASSPRYNSPLHF. This chain links TRBV28 with TRBJ1-6; D not resolved. The V and J ends lost 5 bases and 4 bases respectively, with 6 bases between them. The CDR3 contains 13 residues. Germline loops: CDR1 MDHEN, CDR2 SYDVKM.